This T cell receptor beta chain was sequenced in a study of long-term antiretroviral therapy in people with HIV. Whole-study context: Some samples came about a decade before the 2015 immediate-ART recommendation, and these were the earliest. Overall study results and limits: Repertoire dominance by clones expanded before ART was seen at all time points. Diversity increased after ART yet remained lower than in transplant donor controls.

Two or more post-ART PBMC samples, plus at least one pre-ART sample, were available for each donor. This clone has just one count. Its antigen is not identified. Sequencing relied on immunoSEQ assay v3.0, run at survey level. Profiled with immunoSEQ multiplex PCR; TCRdb holds only in-frame clones, not every one. The repertoire holds some 28,000 clones, with roughly 83% as singletons. The CDR3 has 15 residues. Germline lookup yields CDR1 SGHRS and CDR2 YFSETQ. The V gene lost 0 bases and the J gene lost 7 bases, with 16 bases spanning the gap. Sequenced material: unsorted PBMCs, taken around 2.8 years after starting antiretroviral therapy. The clonotype originates from a man aged 25-45 years with HIV. This chain connects TRBV5-1 to TRBJ1-2; D is possibly TRBD1 (6 bases). CDR3 region: CASSLEDSAKSGYTF. CDR3 bases: TGCGCCAGCAGCTTGGAGGACAGCGCCAAGAGTGGCTACACCTTC.